Listed here is a single T cell receptor beta chain. The ends lost 3 bases at V and 5 bases at J; junction bases unmatched: 15. There are 18 residues in the CDR3. CDR1 is MDHEN, CDR2 SYDVKM, per germline. These data originate in a study of blood T cell repertoires in COVID-19. Study details: COVID-19 samples from acute and convalescent phases originated in the United States, Italy and Spain. PBMCs, B-cell-depleted T cells, or T cells were the source of the cDNA or gDNA that made up the material.

In the original analysis: By means of reference gene primer amplification, nucleated cell counts were estimated. Profiled with immunoSEQ multiplex PCR; TCRdb holds only in-frame clones, not every one. V, J and clone size are taken as reported in that table, and D and trimming were inferred from the DNA itself. The table records just over 650,000 clones, 70% to 90% of them present only once. The sequenced material came from peripheral blood. The sequence was collected from a woman in her late teens or twenties with acute or convalescent COVID-19. The V gene is TRBV28, the J gene TRBJ2-2; 7 bases fit TRBD1. CDR3 sequence: CASSFIPERGRVTGELFF. The CDR3 DNA follows: TGTGCCAGCAGTTTTATTCCCGAGAGGGGGCGCGTTACCGGGGAGCTGTTTTTT.